The TCR beta chain under discussion was sequenced for a study of cytomegalovirus exposure and HLA in healthy donors. Broader study findings: Most TCR beta V segments were productive about 90% or about 30% of the time in an earlier analysis. Most likely, a cluster of highly shared sequence variants arose as a sequencing artifact. TCR beta sequences numbering around 15,000 were associated with HLA alleles at 0.05 false discovery rate in a later analysis.

Of note for this clone: The antigen is undetermined.

Each donor's status was that of a healthy bone marrow donor. The primer mix had 60 Vbeta and 13 Jbeta primers. Data came from immunoSEQ multiplex PCR; TCRdb stores just in-frame clones and leaves some out. The repertoire consists of 150,000 to 180,000 clones, with about 85% occurring once and the leading ten covering 6% to 8.5%. V was cut by 10 bases and J by 1 base, with 14 bases left in between. Germline loops: CDR1 LNHDA, CDR2 SQIVND (reference sequence). CDR3 length: 14 amino acids. The sequencing sample was made of PBMCs. The TCR was taken from a man under 40 in good health and CMV-seropositive. The chain combines TRBV19 with TRBJ2-1; no clear D. The CDR3 sequence: CATPHPNSYNEQFF. CDR3 nucleotide sequence: TGTGCCACCCCGCACCCTAATTCCTACAATGAGCAGTTCTTC.